This is a list of T cell receptor beta chains from one sample in a study of control samples from healthy donors and cancer patients. Libraries were prepared by immunoSEQ multiplex PCR; TCRdb keeps only in-frame clonotypes and omits some of them. The sample includes about 160,000 clones, 93% of them seen just once. Material for sequencing was blood. The receptors were sampled from a man aged 18-30 years in good health. The CDR3 runs from the conserved cysteine through the conserved F or W. Fields, in order: clone size, V gene, D gene, J gene, CDR3 DNA, CDR3 protein. A D gene is named only where the DNA matches it firmly. Rows may omit the clone size; those that give it use once, few, many or a size class.

clone_size: NA
v_call: TRBV6-5
d_call: TRBD1
j_call: TRBJ1-2
cdr3_nt: TGTGCCAGCAGTTACCAGGACAGGATAACTAACTATGGCTACACCTTC
cdr3_aa: CASSYQDRITNYGYTF

clone_size: NA
v_call: TRBV9
d_call: NA
j_call: TRBJ1-1
cdr3_nt: TGTGCCAGCAGCGTAGTAGGCGGAATGGGGGGGTGGAACACTGAAGCTTTCTTT
cdr3_aa: CASSVVGGMGGWNTEAFF

clone_size: NA
v_call: TRBV6-6
d_call: NA
j_call: TRBJ2-7
cdr3_nt: TGTGCCAGCAGTAGGACGAGCTACGAGCAGTACTTC
cdr3_aa: CASSRTSYEQYF

clone_size: NA
v_call: TRBV19
d_call: NA
j_call: TRBJ2-1
cdr3_nt: TGTGCCAGTAGTGGATACGGTGAGCAGTTCTTC
cdr3_aa: CASSGYGEQFF

clone_size: NA
v_call: TRBV6-1
d_call: TRBD1
j_call: TRBJ2-7
cdr3_nt: TGTGCCAGCAGTGAAGCCAGGGGGCTTGGCTACGAGCAGTACTTC
cdr3_aa: CASSEARGLGYEQYF

clone_size: NA
v_call: TRBV5-4
d_call: NA
j_call: TRBJ1-1
cdr3_nt: TGTGCCAGCAGCTTTCAGGTGAACACTGAAGCTTTCTTT
cdr3_aa: CASSFQVNTEAFF

clone_size: NA
v_call: TRBV4-1
d_call: NA
j_call: TRBJ1-1
cdr3_nt: TGCGCCAGCAGCCCCAGGGCGGTCCCTAACACTGAAGCTTTCTTT
cdr3_aa: CASSPRAVPNTEAFF

clone_size: NA
v_call: TRBV7-7
d_call: TRBD1
j_call: TRBJ1-4
cdr3_nt: TGTGCTAGCAGCTTAGCGCCTGGGACAGCTGAAAAACTGTTTTTT
cdr3_aa: CASSLAPGTAEKLFF

clone_size: NA
v_call: TRBV18
d_call: NA
j_call: TRBJ1-1
cdr3_nt: TGTGCCAGCTCACGAAGGACAGAGATGAACACTGAAGCTTTCTTT
cdr3_aa: CASSRRTEMNTEAFF

clone_size: NA
v_call: TRBV2
d_call: NA
j_call: TRBJ1-5
cdr3_nt: TGTGCCAGCAGTGACGAAGCAGGTAGCAATCAGCCCCAGCATTTT
cdr3_aa: CASSDEAGSNQPQHF

clone_size: NA
v_call: TRBV7-9
d_call: NA
j_call: TRBJ2-5
cdr3_nt: TGTGCCAGCAGCTCATACAGAGGCCAAGAGACCCAGTACTTC
cdr3_aa: CASSSYRGQETQYF

clone_size: once
v_call: TRBV10-2
d_call: NA
j_call: TRBJ1-4
cdr3_nt: TGCGCCAGCTGCCTCCATGGCCCGACCGGCGAAAAACTGTTTTTT
cdr3_aa: CASCLHGPTGEKLFF

clone_size: once
v_call: TRBV11-3
d_call: NA
j_call: TRBJ1-1
cdr3_nt: TGTGCCAGCAGTCTCCAAGGGGACACTGAAGCTTTCTTT
cdr3_aa: CASSLQGDTEAFF

clone_size: NA
v_call: TRBV5-1
d_call: NA
j_call: TRBJ2-5
cdr3_nt: TGCGCCAGCAGCTCCCTACTAGGAGGGGAGACCCAGTACTTC
cdr3_aa: CASSSLLGGETQYF

clone_size: NA
v_call: TRBV14
d_call: NA
j_call: TRBJ2-7
cdr3_nt: TGTGCCAGCAGCGCTAGCCCCTACGAGCAGTACTTC
cdr3_aa: CASSASPYEQYF

clone_size: NA
v_call: TRBV30
d_call: TRBD2
j_call: TRBJ2-7
cdr3_nt: TGTGCCTACTCCGGGGAGGGCGAGCAGTACTTC
cdr3_aa: CAYSGEGEQYF

clone_size: NA
v_call: TRBV24-1
d_call: TRBD2
j_call: TRBJ2-3
cdr3_nt: TGTGCCACCAGTGACCACGGTGCGGGAGAATCAGATACGCAGTATTTT
cdr3_aa: CATSDHGAGESDTQYF

clone_size: NA
v_call: TRBV25-1
d_call: NA
j_call: TRBJ2-7
cdr3_nt: TGTGCCAGCAGCAGCGTTGGGGTGGGCGACGAGCAGTACTTC
cdr3_aa: CASSSVGVGDEQYF

clone_size: NA
v_call: TRBV10-3
d_call: NA
j_call: TRBJ1-1
cdr3_nt: TGTGCCATCGGGGAAGAAGAAGCTTTCTTT
cdr3_aa: CAIGEEEAFF

clone_size: NA
v_call: TRBV9
d_call: NA
j_call: TRBJ2-5
cdr3_nt: TGTGCCAGCAGCCTGTGGGGAGTTGGGGAGACCCAGTACTTC
cdr3_aa: CASSLWGVGETQYF

clone_size: NA
v_call: TRBV19
d_call: NA
j_call: TRBJ1-1
cdr3_nt: TGTGCCACGAACCCCGGAGGGACTGAAGCTTTCTTT
cdr3_aa: CATNPGGTEAFF

clone_size: NA
v_call: TRBV12-3/TRBV12-4
d_call: NA
j_call: TRBJ1-5
cdr3_nt: TGTGCCAGCAGTTTAGGGATCAGGCAGCCCCAGCATTTT
cdr3_aa: CASSLGIRQPQHF

clone_size: NA
v_call: TRBV11-2
d_call: NA
j_call: TRBJ2-3
cdr3_nt: TGTGCCAGCAGCTTTGAAACAGTCCCCACAGATACGCAGTATTTT
cdr3_aa: CASSFETVPTDTQYF

clone_size: NA
v_call: TRBV5-4
d_call: NA
j_call: TRBJ2-5
cdr3_nt: TGTGCCAGCAGCTTGTTGACTAACCAAGAGACCCAGTACTTC
cdr3_aa: CASSLLTNQETQYF

clone_size: NA
v_call: TRBV19
d_call: NA
j_call: TRBJ1-6
cdr3_nt: TGTGCCAGTACCCTACAGGGAGCTCCTAATTCACCCCTCCACTTT
cdr3_aa: CASTLQGAPNSPLHF

clone_size: NA
v_call: TRBV29-1
d_call: TRBD1
j_call: TRBJ2-7
cdr3_nt: TGCAGCGGTACAGGGGGCAACTCCTACGAGCAGTACTTC
cdr3_aa: CSGTGGNSYEQYF

clone_size: NA
v_call: TRBV4-1
d_call: TRBD1
j_call: TRBJ1-3
cdr3_nt: TGCGCCAGCAGCCACCCCGACAGGGTGATTGGGAACACCATATATTTT
cdr3_aa: CASSHPDRVIGNTIYF

clone_size: NA
v_call: TRBV6-6
d_call: NA
j_call: TRBJ1-5
cdr3_nt: TGTGCCAGCAGCGTGGGAGATTTCAATCAGCCCCAGCATTTT
cdr3_aa: CASSVGDFNQPQHF

clone_size: NA
v_call: TRBV5-4
d_call: NA
j_call: TRBJ1-4
cdr3_nt: TGTGCCAGCAGCTTTTCAGGGGTTCGTGAAAAACTGTTTTTT
cdr3_aa: CASSFSGVREKLFF

clone_size: NA
v_call: TRBV7-6
d_call: TRBD1
j_call: TRBJ2-2
cdr3_nt: TGTGCCAGCAGCTTAAGGGGGCAGGGGAACACCGGGGAGCTGTTTTTT
cdr3_aa: CASSLRGQGNTGELFF

clone_size: NA
v_call: TRBV11-2
d_call: NA
j_call: TRBJ2-1
cdr3_nt: TGTGCCAGCAGCTTAACTCCAATTACCTACAATGAGCAGTTCTTC
cdr3_aa: CASSLTPITYNEQFF

clone_size: NA
v_call: TRBV12-3/TRBV12-4
d_call: NA
j_call: TRBJ2-3
cdr3_nt: TGTGCCAGCAGTCGCTATGAGACGCAGTATTTT
cdr3_aa: CASSRYETQYF

clone_size: NA
v_call: TRBV2
d_call: NA
j_call: TRBJ2-6
cdr3_nt: TGTGCCAGCAGTGAGGTCTTCTCTGGGGCCAACGTCCTGACTTTC
cdr3_aa: CASSEVFSGANVLTF

clone_size: NA
v_call: TRBV24-1
d_call: TRBD1
j_call: TRBJ2-7
cdr3_nt: TGTGCCACTCCGGGACAGGGATGTTACGAGCAGTACTTC
cdr3_aa: CATPGQGCYEQYF

clone_size: NA
v_call: TRBV6-5
d_call: NA
j_call: TRBJ1-2
cdr3_nt: TGTGCCAGCTCTACAGGGACGGGGTGGTATGGCTACACCTTC
cdr3_aa: CASSTGTGWYGYTF

clone_size: NA
v_call: TRBV7-9
d_call: NA
j_call: TRBJ2-1
cdr3_nt: TGTGCCAGCAGCGACCTACGACTAGAGATCAACAATGAGCAGTTCTTC
cdr3_aa: CASSDLRLEINNEQFF

clone_size: NA
v_call: TRBV6-1
d_call: NA
j_call: TRBJ2-3
cdr3_nt: TGTGCCAGCAGTGAAATGTTTGCGGGGGCTAGCACAGATACGCAGTATTTT
cdr3_aa: CASSEMFAGASTDTQYF

clone_size: NA
v_call: TRBV6-4
d_call: NA
j_call: TRBJ1-1
cdr3_nt: TGTGCCAGCAGTCGGGAGGGGGACGGGTATACTGAAGCTTTCTTT
cdr3_aa: CASSREGDGYTEAFF

clone_size: NA
v_call: TRBV19
d_call: NA
j_call: TRBJ1-5
cdr3_nt: TGTGCCAGTAGTATGCAGGGGAAAGGCAATCAGCCCCAGCATTTT
cdr3_aa: CASSMQGKGNQPQHF

clone_size: once
v_call: TRBV12-5
d_call: NA
j_call: TRBJ2-7
cdr3_nt: TGTGCTAGTGGTTTGGTACAAGCCGGGTATGGTTCCTACGAGCAGTACTTC
cdr3_aa: CASGLVQAGYGSYEQYF

clone_size: NA
v_call: TRBV5-6
d_call: NA
j_call: TRBJ1-2
cdr3_nt: TGTGCCAGCAGCTTAGCTGTCCTATCCCTCTATGGCTACACCTTC
cdr3_aa: CASSLAVLSLYGYTF

clone_size: NA
v_call: TRBV19
d_call: NA
j_call: TRBJ1-1
cdr3_nt: TGTGCCAGTAGCTCCACGAGTAACACTGAAGCTTTCTTT
cdr3_aa: CASSSTSNTEAFF

clone_size: NA
v_call: TRBV3-1/TRBV3-2
d_call: TRBD1
j_call: TRBJ1-2
cdr3_nt: TGTGCCAGCAGCCAAGACTGGACAGGGGTAAACTATGGCTACACCTTC
cdr3_aa: CASSQDWTGVNYGYTF

clone_size: NA
v_call: TRBV9
d_call: NA
j_call: TRBJ1-1
cdr3_nt: TGTGCCAGCAGCGTCGGGACCCTGAACACTGAAGCTTTCTTT
cdr3_aa: CASSVGTLNTEAFF

clone_size: NA
v_call: TRBV7-2
d_call: NA
j_call: TRBJ1-5
cdr3_nt: TGTGCCAGCAGCTTTTGGAGAGGCAATCAGCCCCAGCATTTT
cdr3_aa: CASSFWRGNQPQHF